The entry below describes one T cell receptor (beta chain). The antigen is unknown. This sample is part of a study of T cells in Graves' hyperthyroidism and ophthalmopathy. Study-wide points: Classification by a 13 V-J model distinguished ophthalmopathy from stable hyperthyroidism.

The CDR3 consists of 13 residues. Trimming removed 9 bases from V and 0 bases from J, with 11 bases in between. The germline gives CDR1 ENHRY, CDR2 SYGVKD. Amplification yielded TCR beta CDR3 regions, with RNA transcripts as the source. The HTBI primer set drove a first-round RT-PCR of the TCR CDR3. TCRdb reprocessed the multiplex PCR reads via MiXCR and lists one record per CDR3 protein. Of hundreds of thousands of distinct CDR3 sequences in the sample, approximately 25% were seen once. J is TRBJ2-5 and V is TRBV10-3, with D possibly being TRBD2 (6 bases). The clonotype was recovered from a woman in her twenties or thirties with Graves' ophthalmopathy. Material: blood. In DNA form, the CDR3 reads TGTGCCATGGGGGGTGACAACCAAGAGACCCAGTACTTC. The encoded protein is CAMGGDNQETQYF.